The 3 T cell receptor beta chains presented below share a single source sample, sequenced in a study of T cells in Graves' hyperthyroidism and ophthalmopathy. Amplified TCR beta CDR3 regions came from RNA transcripts. First-round RT-PCR with HTBI primers amplified the TCR CDR3 region. From the multiplex PCR reads, TCRdb called clonotypes with MiXCR, one entry per CDR3 protein. Here the sample spans fewer than 450,000 distinct CDR3 sequences, about 18% being singletons. Sample: blood. These receptors all stem from a woman aged 25 to 45 with Graves' hyperthyroidism that later progressed to Graves' ophthalmopathy.

This clonotype was counted a few times. J is TRBJ2-7 and V is TRBV12-3 or TRBV12-4; D ambiguous. V gave up 6 bases and J gave up 7 bases, with 25 bases separating them. The CDR3 length is 16 residues. This CDR3 reads CASSYAPPWRSGEQYF. CDR3 sequence (DNA): TGTGCCAGCAGCTATGCCCCCCCATGGCGATCTGGGGAGCAGTACTTC.

This clonotype was detected many times. The V gene is TRBV29-1, the J gene TRBJ1-4; 10 positions match TRBD1. The CDR3 length is 14 residues. Germline V gene lookup returns CDR1 SQVTM and CDR2 ANQGSEA. With V trimmed by 7 bases and J by 8 bases, 10 bases remained unmatched. In DNA, the CDR3 is TGCAGCGCCGAGGGGACAGGGGTTCAAGAAAAACTGTTTTTT. This codes for CSAEGTGVQEKLFF.

The chain couples TRBV28 to TRBJ1-5; unclear D gene. The germline CDR1 and CDR2 sequences are MDHEN and SYDVKM. Trimming pared 5 bases from V and 3 bases from J, leaving 23 bases between. The CDR3 has 18 residues. The CDR3 reads CASSLSPNSAPDNQPQHF. As DNA, the CDR3 is TGTGCCAGCAGTCTCTCTCCAAACAGCGCCCCCGACAATCAGCCCCAGCATTTT.